This T cell receptor beta chain was captured by sequencing in a study of identical twins. Study-level points and caveats: Researchers reported weaker excess twin sharing in beta out-of-frame sequences.

The CDR3 is made up of 13 amino acids. Trimming took 5 bases from V and 2 from J, leaving 9 bases between them. Many counts were recorded for this clonotype. Its antigen remains unknown. TCRdb fed the 5' RACE reads into MiXCR, producing one record per CDR3 protein. The sample lists about 260,000 distinct CDR3 sequences; about 7% were seen once. The data were also submitted as part of a second study, on yellow fever vaccine responses in identical twins.

Sequenced sample: memory (CD45RO+) T cells sorted from blood. This rearrangement joins TRBV12-3 or TRBV12-4 to TRBJ1-2; D gene unclear. The sequence was obtained from a woman aged 18-29 years in good health. Written as DNA, the CDR3 is TGTGCCAGCAGTCCTACACTGAACTATGGCTACACCTTC. It translates to CASSPTLNYGYTF.